A single sample gave rise to the 4 T cell receptor beta chains below, sequenced in a study of T-cell reconstitution after alpha-beta-depleted transplantation in children. The authors prepared the TCRbeta library with unique molecular identifiers. TCRdb reprocessed the PCR reads via MiXCR and lists one record per CDR3 protein. The sample holds just over 950,000 distinct CDR3 sequences; roughly 29% are singletons and the top ten take over 25%. The source material was PBMCs, mostly from graft donor cells, sampled 360 days after TCRalphabeta/CD19-depleted stem cell transplant. The source is a boy younger than two who had a stem cell transplant for SCID, so the T cells may come from the graft donor.

This clonotype was recorded many times. CDR3 protein: CASSPWTSGNYNEQFF. CDR3 in DNA: TGTGCCAGCAGCCCGTGGACTAGCGGGAATTACAATGAGCAGTTCTTC. J is TRBJ2-1 and V is TRBV7-9, with 12 bases fitting TRBD2. Germline V gives CDR1 SEHNR, CDR2 FQNEAQ (reference sequence). J gave up 4 bases and V 5 bases, and 6 bases lay outside the gene matches. The CDR3 is 16 residues long.

This clonotype showed up just a few times. The genes are TRBV30 and TRBJ2-2; D is ambiguous. This CDR3 has 13 residues. Germline loops: CDR1 GTSNPN, CDR2 SVGIG (reference sequence). The ends were cut back, 1 base at V and 8 bases at J, with 11 bases in the middle. The CDR3 DNA reads as TGTGCCTGGAGTGCTACATCGCCAGGGGAGCTGTTTTTT. As protein: CAWSATSPGELFF.

V usage is TRBV4-1 and J usage is TRBJ2-5; TRBD2 might be the D (5 bases). The CDR3 extends over 16 amino acids. The germline CDR1 and CDR2 sequences are MGHRA and YSYEKL. V lost 1 base and J lost 3, with 15 bases in between. The CDR3 DNA follows: TGCGCCAGCAGCCAAGCGGGGTGGGTGATAAAAGAGACCCAGTACTTC. Residues: CASSQAGWVIKETQYF.

This clonotype occurred a few times. The J gene is TRBJ2-7, the V gene TRBV18, with D hard to call. The CDR3 consists of 15 residues. Per the germline V gene, CDR1 is KGHSH and CDR2 is LQKENI. Trimming left V 2 bases short and J 2 bases short, with 13 bases between. In nucleotides, the CDR3 is TGTGCCAGCTCACCAGGTCGCCCTCCAACCTACGAGCAGTACTTC. Residues: CASSPGRPPTYEQYF.